The rows below give T cell receptor beta chains drawn from one sample of a study of radiation and T cells in renal cell carcinoma. Here immunoSEQ multiplex PCR was the method, and the copy in TCRdb shows in-frame clones only, minus some. The sample has 70,000 to 80,000 clones, just over 85% seen once; the top ten hold 20% to 25%. This material consisted of blood, taken from a patient whose treatment included radiotherapy and nephrectomy. Receptor source: a woman aged 50 to 65 with renal cell carcinoma. Each CDR3 is given with its conserved first and last residue. The order of the fields is D gene, clone size, J gene, V gene, CDR3 DNA, CDR3 protein. D genes are given only for firm matches. Expanded clones get a size class; other rows say once, few or many, or leave the size out.

d_gene: TRBD2
abundance: -
j_gene: TRBJ2-1
v_gene: TRBV7-3
CDR3nt: TGTGCCAGCAGCTCCAGTGGGACTAGCGGGTACAATGAGCAGTTCTTC
CDR3aa: CASSSSGTSGYNEQFF

d_gene: -
abundance: -
j_gene: TRBJ1-4
v_gene: TRBV28
CDR3nt: TGTGCCAGCAGTCCAGGGCCAACTAATGAAAAACTGTTTTTT
CDR3aa: CASSPGPTNEKLFF

d_gene: TRBD1
abundance: few
j_gene: TRBJ1-6
v_gene: TRBV2
CDR3nt: TGTGCCAGCAGTCAGGGGGCGATATCACCCCTCCACTTT
CDR3aa: CASSQGAISPLHF

d_gene: -
abundance: -
j_gene: TRBJ1-6
v_gene: TRBV10-1
CDR3nt: TGCGCCAGCAGAGAAACCTATAATTCACCCCTCCACTTT
CDR3aa: CASRETYNSPLHF

d_gene: -
abundance: once
j_gene: TRBJ2-7
v_gene: TRBV5-5
CDR3nt: TGTGCCAGCGGCGGGGTTGCCTCCTACGAGCAGTACTTC
CDR3aa: CASGGVASYEQYF

d_gene: TRBD2
abundance: -
j_gene: TRBJ2-3
v_gene: TRBV10-2
CDR3nt: TGCGCCAGCAGTGAGGGTAGCGGGAGGATGGGCACAGATACGCAGTATTTT
CDR3aa: CASSEGSGRMGTDTQYF

d_gene: -
abundance: -
j_gene: TRBJ1-2
v_gene: TRBV27
CDR3nt: TGTGCCAGCAGTTTTCTCAATCCCGGACGGGCAGCTAACTATGGCTACACCTTC
CDR3aa: CASSFLNPGRAANYGYTF

d_gene: -
abundance: -
j_gene: TRBJ1-6
v_gene: TRBV5-4
CDR3nt: TGTGCCAGCAGCTTCGACGGGGGGGATTCACCCCTCCACTTT
CDR3aa: CASSFDGGDSPLHF

d_gene: -
abundance: -
j_gene: TRBJ2-5
v_gene: TRBV7-2
CDR3nt: TGTGCCAGCAGCTTAGCGTCCGGGCGGGAGACCCAGTACTTC
CDR3aa: CASSLASGRETQYF

d_gene: -
abundance: once
j_gene: TRBJ1-1
v_gene: TRBV6-5
CDR3nt: TGTGCCAGCAGTTACTCGCTGAGGGCCACTGAAGCTTTCTTT
CDR3aa: CASSYSLRATEAFF

d_gene: -
abundance: -
j_gene: TRBJ2-7
v_gene: TRBV5-1
CDR3nt: TGCGCCAGCTCCCCTGGACAGAACTACTTTGAGCAGTACTTC
CDR3aa: CASSPGQNYFEQYF

d_gene: TRBD2
abundance: -
j_gene: TRBJ2-1
v_gene: TRBV13
CDR3nt: TGTGCCAGCAGTCAGCGGGGGGACAATGAGCAGTTCTTC
CDR3aa: CASSQRGDNEQFF

d_gene: TRBD2
abundance: -
j_gene: TRBJ2-1
v_gene: TRBV9
CDR3nt: TGTGCCAGCAGCACCCGGACTAGCGGGAGGGCCGATGAGCAGTTCTTC
CDR3aa: CASSTRTSGRADEQFF

d_gene: -
abundance: -
j_gene: TRBJ2-3
v_gene: TRBV19
CDR3nt: TGTGCCAGTAGTATCCTACAGGGAGATACGCAGTATTTT
CDR3aa: CASSILQGDTQYF

d_gene: TRBD1
abundance: once
j_gene: TRBJ2-5
v_gene: TRBV5-4
CDR3nt: TGTGCCAGCAGCCCGAGGACAGGGGTTAGTGGGGAGACCCAGTACTTC
CDR3aa: CASSPRTGVSGETQYF

d_gene: TRBD1
abundance: -
j_gene: TRBJ1-3
v_gene: TRBV27
CDR3nt: TGTGCCAGCAGTTTTACAGGGGAAGGACTCTCTGGAAACACCATATATTTT
CDR3aa: CASSFTGEGLSGNTIYF

d_gene: -
abundance: -
j_gene: TRBJ1-4
v_gene: TRBV9
CDR3nt: TGTGCCAGCAGCGTAGGTCAGCCTAATGAAAAACTGTTTTTT
CDR3aa: CASSVGQPNEKLFF

d_gene: -
abundance: -
j_gene: TRBJ1-2
v_gene: TRBV11-2
CDR3nt: TGTGCCAGCAGCTCGCCTGGAGGCTACACCTTC
CDR3aa: CASSSPGGYTF

d_gene: -
abundance: -
j_gene: TRBJ2-1
v_gene: TRBV7-2
CDR3nt: TGTGCCAGCAGCCCACAGGAGATCTCCTACAATGAGCAGTTCTTC
CDR3aa: CASSPQEISYNEQFF

d_gene: -
abundance: -
j_gene: TRBJ2-7
v_gene: TRBV6-6
CDR3nt: TGTGCCAGCAGCGCGATTGACGAGCAGTACTTC
CDR3aa: CASSAIDEQYF

d_gene: -
abundance: -
j_gene: TRBJ2-5
v_gene: TRBV7-9
CDR3nt: TGTGCCAGCAGCGAACCGAACACTATGGAGACCCAGTACTTC
CDR3aa: CASSEPNTMETQYF

d_gene: TRBD2
abundance: -
j_gene: TRBJ2-7
v_gene: TRBV6-6
CDR3nt: TGTGCCAGCAGTTACTCGGGGGGGAGTTCCTACGAGCAGTACTTC
CDR3aa: CASSYSGGSSYEQYF

d_gene: -
abundance: -
j_gene: TRBJ2-3
v_gene: TRBV7-8
CDR3nt: TGTGCCAGCAGCTTAGAGGGTGCAGATACGCAGTATTTT
CDR3aa: CASSLEGADTQYF

d_gene: -
abundance: -
j_gene: TRBJ2-2
v_gene: TRBV4-3
CDR3nt: TGCGCCAGCAGCCAGAGGGGCAGTACCACCGGGGAGCTGTTTTTT
CDR3aa: CASSQRGSTTGELFF

d_gene: TRBD2
abundance: -
j_gene: TRBJ2-7
v_gene: TRBV7-6
CDR3nt: TGTGCCAGCAGCTTAGGATTTGGGACTAGCGGGAGGGAGCAGTACTTC
CDR3aa: CASSLGFGTSGREQYF

d_gene: -
abundance: -
j_gene: TRBJ1-3
v_gene: TRBV5-1
CDR3nt: TGCGCCAGCAGCTTGGCCGGGCTTAGAGGTGGAAACACCATATATTTT
CDR3aa: CASSLAGLRGGNTIYF

d_gene: -
abundance: -
j_gene: TRBJ2-5
v_gene: TRBV7-2
CDR3nt: TGTGCCAGCAGCTTAGTCGGTGGGACGGCGACCCAAGAGACCCAGTACTTC
CDR3aa: CASSLVGGTATQETQYF

d_gene: TRBD1
abundance: once
j_gene: TRBJ1-2
v_gene: TRBV5-1
CDR3nt: TGCGCCAGCAGCATACGGGACAGCTATAACTATGGCTACACCTTC
CDR3aa: CASSIRDSYNYGYTF

d_gene: TRBD1
abundance: once
j_gene: TRBJ2-7
v_gene: TRBV5-1
CDR3nt: TGCGCCAGCAGCTTGCAGGGGGTGGGCTACGAGCAGTACTTC
CDR3aa: CASSLQGVGYEQYF

d_gene: TRBD2
abundance: medium-sized
j_gene: TRBJ2-3
v_gene: TRBV6-4
CDR3nt: TGTGCCAGCAGTGACTCTAGCGGGGGGGCAGATACGCAGTATTTT
CDR3aa: CASSDSSGGADTQYF

d_gene: -
abundance: -
j_gene: TRBJ2-5
v_gene: TRBV9
CDR3nt: TGTGCCAGCAGCGTAGGGGGAGAGAAGGGAGAGACCCAGTACTTC
CDR3aa: CASSVGGEKGETQYF

d_gene: -
abundance: -
j_gene: TRBJ2-7
v_gene: TRBV21-1
CDR3nt: TGTGCCAGCAGCGAGGGACTAGCGGGGGACTCCTACGAGCAGTACTTC
CDR3aa: CASSEGLAGDSYEQYF

d_gene: -
abundance: few
j_gene: TRBJ1-4
v_gene: TRBV6-4
CDR3nt: TGTGCCAGCAGTGAACAGGCGGGTGAAAAACTGTTTTTT
CDR3aa: CASSEQAGEKLFF

d_gene: -
abundance: -
j_gene: TRBJ2-7
v_gene: TRBV18
CDR3nt: TGTGCCAGCTCACCAAACGGGAACTACGAGCAGTACTTC
CDR3aa: CASSPNGNYEQYF

d_gene: TRBD2
abundance: -
j_gene: TRBJ2-1
v_gene: TRBV7-3
CDR3nt: TGTGCCAGCAGCCCGACTAGCGGTCGAAATGAGCAGTTCTTC
CDR3aa: CASSPTSGRNEQFF

d_gene: TRBD2
abundance: -
j_gene: TRBJ2-1
v_gene: TRBV7-9
CDR3nt: TGTGCCAGCAGAACTAGCGGGATCGTAAGCGGTGAGCAGTTCTTC
CDR3aa: CASRTSGIVSGEQFF

d_gene: -
abundance: -
j_gene: TRBJ1-1
v_gene: TRBV15
CDR3nt: TGTGCCACCAGCAGAGTTCGCGAGATAATGAACACTGAAGCTTTCTTT
CDR3aa: CATSRVREIMNTEAFF

d_gene: TRBD1
abundance: -
j_gene: TRBJ2-3
v_gene: TRBV20-1
CDR3nt: TGCAGTGCTCATACAGGGGAAACGCAGTATTTT
CDR3aa: CSAHTGETQYF

d_gene: TRBD1
abundance: -
j_gene: TRBJ2-6
v_gene: TRBV19
CDR3nt: TGTGCCAGTAGGAGGACAGGGGGCGTCTCTGGGGCCAACGTCCTGACTTTC
CDR3aa: CASRRTGGVSGANVLTF

d_gene: -
abundance: -
j_gene: TRBJ2-1
v_gene: TRBV5-1
CDR3nt: TGCGCCAGCAGCTTGGGCGGGTTCAATGAGCAGTTCTTC
CDR3aa: CASSLGGFNEQFF

d_gene: TRBD1
abundance: -
j_gene: TRBJ2-5
v_gene: TRBV7-9
CDR3nt: TGTGCCAGCAGCTCCAGCGGGACAGGGAGGGAGACCCAGTACTTC
CDR3aa: CASSSSGTGRETQYF

d_gene: -
abundance: -
j_gene: TRBJ2-2
v_gene: TRBV7-2
CDR3nt: TGTGCCAGCAGGAAGCGGGACACCGGGGAGCTGTTTTTT
CDR3aa: CASRKRDTGELFF

d_gene: -
abundance: -
j_gene: TRBJ1-1
v_gene: TRBV2
CDR3nt: TGTGCCAGCGGGGGTTTCGCGAACACTGAAGCTTTCTTT
CDR3aa: CASGGFANTEAFF

d_gene: TRBD1
abundance: -
j_gene: TRBJ1-2
v_gene: TRBV6-4
CDR3nt: TGTGCCAGCAGTACGACAGGGGAGGGTGGCTACACCTTC
CDR3aa: CASSTTGEGGYTF

d_gene: -
abundance: once
j_gene: TRBJ2-1
v_gene: TRBV9
CDR3nt: TGTGCCAGCAGCGTAGGAGGGAGGAATGAGCAGTTCTTC
CDR3aa: CASSVGGRNEQFF

d_gene: TRBD2
abundance: -
j_gene: TRBJ2-1
v_gene: TRBV13
CDR3nt: TGTGCCAGCAACCGGGAGGGCCGTAATGAGCAGTTCTTC
CDR3aa: CASNREGRNEQFF

d_gene: -
abundance: -
j_gene: TRBJ1-2
v_gene: TRBV9
CDR3nt: TGTGCCAGCAGCGTAGCTACTGGGACTGCGAACTATGGCTACACCTTC
CDR3aa: CASSVATGTANYGYTF

d_gene: TRBD1
abundance: -
j_gene: TRBJ2-7
v_gene: TRBV7-9
CDR3nt: TGTGCCAGCAGCTCCCGGACAGGATCCTCGTACGAGCAGTACTTC
CDR3aa: CASSSRTGSSYEQYF

d_gene: -
abundance: -
j_gene: TRBJ1-5
v_gene: TRBV7-2
CDR3nt: TGTGCCAGCAGCTTAGTATCAGGGAACAGCAATCAGCCCCAGCATTTT
CDR3aa: CASSLVSGNSNQPQHF

d_gene: TRBD1
abundance: -
j_gene: TRBJ1-4
v_gene: TRBV27
CDR3nt: TGTGCCAGCAGTCGCGAACAGGGGTGGAATGAAAAACTGTTTTTT
CDR3aa: CASSREQGWNEKLFF

d_gene: -
abundance: -
j_gene: TRBJ2-5
v_gene: TRBV7-7
CDR3nt: TGTGCCAGCAGCTTAGCGCAGGGGAGGGCAGAGACCCAGTACTTC
CDR3aa: CASSLAQGRAETQYF

d_gene: TRBD1
abundance: -
j_gene: TRBJ1-5
v_gene: TRBV6-6
CDR3nt: TGTGCCAGCAGTTACTCGGGAACAGGGGGCCAGCCCCAGCATTTT
CDR3aa: CASSYSGTGGQPQHF

d_gene: -
abundance: -
j_gene: TRBJ2-7
v_gene: TRBV6-1
CDR3nt: TGTGCCAGCAGTGAAGCGGAGCCTTACGAGCAGTACTTC
CDR3aa: CASSEAEPYEQYF

d_gene: -
abundance: -
j_gene: TRBJ1-2
v_gene: TRBV7-2
CDR3nt: TGTGCCAGCAGCTTGAGTGGAACAAACCCCTATGGCTACACCTTC
CDR3aa: CASSLSGTNPYGYTF

d_gene: -
abundance: -
j_gene: TRBJ2-5
v_gene: TRBV19
CDR3nt: TGTGCCAGTAGTCCCCCGGGTCCCATCAGGGAGACCCAGTACTTC
CDR3aa: CASSPPGPIRETQYF

d_gene: TRBD1
abundance: -
j_gene: TRBJ1-2
v_gene: TRBV13
CDR3nt: TGTGCCAGCAGCGCGGGGACAGCCAACTATGGCTACACCTTC
CDR3aa: CASSAGTANYGYTF

d_gene: -
abundance: -
j_gene: TRBJ2-2
v_gene: TRBV5-4
CDR3nt: TGTGCCAGCAAAGAGACAATAAACACCGGGGAGCTGTTTTTT
CDR3aa: CASKETINTGELFF

d_gene: -
abundance: -
j_gene: TRBJ2-7
v_gene: TRBV6-5
CDR3nt: TGTGCCATTACAGGGATCGAGCAGTACTTC
CDR3aa: CAITGIEQYF

d_gene: TRBD2
abundance: once
j_gene: TRBJ2-2
v_gene: TRBV7-8
CDR3nt: TGTGCCAGCAGCGACAAGCGGGAGAACACCGGGGAGCTGTTTTTT
CDR3aa: CASSDKRENTGELFF